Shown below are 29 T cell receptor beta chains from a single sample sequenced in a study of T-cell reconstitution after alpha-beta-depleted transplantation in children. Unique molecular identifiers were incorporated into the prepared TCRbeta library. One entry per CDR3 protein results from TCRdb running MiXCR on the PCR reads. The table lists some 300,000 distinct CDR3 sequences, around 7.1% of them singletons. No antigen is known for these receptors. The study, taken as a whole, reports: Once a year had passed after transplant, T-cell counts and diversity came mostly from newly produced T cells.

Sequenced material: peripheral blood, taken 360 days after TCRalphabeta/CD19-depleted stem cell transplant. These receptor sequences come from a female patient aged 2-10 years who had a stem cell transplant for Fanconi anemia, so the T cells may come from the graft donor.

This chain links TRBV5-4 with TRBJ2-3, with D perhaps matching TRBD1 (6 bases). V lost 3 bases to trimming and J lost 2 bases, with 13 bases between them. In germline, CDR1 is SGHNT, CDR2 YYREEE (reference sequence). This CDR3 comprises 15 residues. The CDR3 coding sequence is TGTGCCAGCAGCTCCCCGGGACAAGTCACAGATACGCAGTATTTT. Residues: CASSSPGQVTDTQYF.

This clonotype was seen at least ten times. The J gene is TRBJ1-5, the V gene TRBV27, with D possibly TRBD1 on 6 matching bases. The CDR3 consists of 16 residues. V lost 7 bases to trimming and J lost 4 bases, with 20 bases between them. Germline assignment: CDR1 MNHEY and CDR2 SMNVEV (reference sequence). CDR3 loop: CASTPRAWGLNQPQHF. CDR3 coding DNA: TGTGCCAGCACCCCCAGGGCTTGGGGGCTTAATCAGCCCCAGCATTTT.

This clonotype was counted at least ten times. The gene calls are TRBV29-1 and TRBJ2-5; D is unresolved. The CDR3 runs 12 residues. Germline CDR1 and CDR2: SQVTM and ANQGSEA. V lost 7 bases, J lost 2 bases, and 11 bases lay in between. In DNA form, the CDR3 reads TGCAGCGCCAACTTCGTTCAAGAGACCCAGTACTTC. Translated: CSANFVQETQYF.

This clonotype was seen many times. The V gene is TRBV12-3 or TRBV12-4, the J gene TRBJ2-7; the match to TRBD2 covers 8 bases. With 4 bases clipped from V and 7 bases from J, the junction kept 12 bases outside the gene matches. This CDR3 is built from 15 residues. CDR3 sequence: CASSSPGLGTSEQYF. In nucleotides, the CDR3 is TGTGCCAGCAGTTCCCCGGGACTAGGGACGTCGGAGCAGTACTTC.

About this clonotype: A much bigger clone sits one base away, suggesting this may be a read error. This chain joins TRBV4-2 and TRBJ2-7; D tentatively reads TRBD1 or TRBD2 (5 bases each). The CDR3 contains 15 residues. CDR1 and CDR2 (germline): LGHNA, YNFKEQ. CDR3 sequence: CASGQATGPPYEQYF. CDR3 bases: TGTGCCAGCGGCCAAGCTACGGGACCCCCCTACGAGCAGTACTTC.

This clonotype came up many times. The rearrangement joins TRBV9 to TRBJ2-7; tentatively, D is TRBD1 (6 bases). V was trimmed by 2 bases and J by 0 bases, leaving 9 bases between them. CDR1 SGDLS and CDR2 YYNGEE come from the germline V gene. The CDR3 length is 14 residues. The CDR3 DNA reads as TGTGCCAGCAGCGTCCGGGACACCTCCTACGAGCAGTACTTC. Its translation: CASSVRDTSYEQYF.

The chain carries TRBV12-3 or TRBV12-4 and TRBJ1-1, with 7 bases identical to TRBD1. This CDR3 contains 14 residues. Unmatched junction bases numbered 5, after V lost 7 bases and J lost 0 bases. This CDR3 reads CASTRQGMNTEAFF. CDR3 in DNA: TGTGCCAGCACCAGACAGGGCATGAACACTGAAGCTTTCTTT.

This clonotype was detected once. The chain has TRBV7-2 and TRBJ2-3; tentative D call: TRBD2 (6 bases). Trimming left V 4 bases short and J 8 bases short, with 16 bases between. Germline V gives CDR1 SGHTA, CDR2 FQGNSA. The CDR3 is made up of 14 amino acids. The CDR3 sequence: CASSSFGGKSTQYF. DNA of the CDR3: TGTGCCAGCAGCTCGTTCGGGGGTAAGAGTACGCAGTATTTT.

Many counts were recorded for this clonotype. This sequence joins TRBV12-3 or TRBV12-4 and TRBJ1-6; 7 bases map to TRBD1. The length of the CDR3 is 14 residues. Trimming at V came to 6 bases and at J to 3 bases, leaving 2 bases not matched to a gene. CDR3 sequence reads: CASRRDSYNSPLHF. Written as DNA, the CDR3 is TGTGCCAGCAGGAGGGACAGCTATAATTCACCCCTCCACTTT.

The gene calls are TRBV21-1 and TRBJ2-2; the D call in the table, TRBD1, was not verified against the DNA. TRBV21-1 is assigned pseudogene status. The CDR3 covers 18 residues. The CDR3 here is CASSNDRETGEGTGELFF. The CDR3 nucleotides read TGTGCCAGCAGCAACGATAGGGAGACAGGGGAGGGCACCGGGGAGCTGTTTTTT.

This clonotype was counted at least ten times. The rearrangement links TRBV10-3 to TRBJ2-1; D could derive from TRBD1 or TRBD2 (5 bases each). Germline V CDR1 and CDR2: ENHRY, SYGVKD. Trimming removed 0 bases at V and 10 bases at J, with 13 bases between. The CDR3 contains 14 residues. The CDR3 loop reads CAISESTRGYEQFF. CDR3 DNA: TGTGCCATCAGTGAGTCGACTCGGGGCTACGAGCAGTTCTTC.

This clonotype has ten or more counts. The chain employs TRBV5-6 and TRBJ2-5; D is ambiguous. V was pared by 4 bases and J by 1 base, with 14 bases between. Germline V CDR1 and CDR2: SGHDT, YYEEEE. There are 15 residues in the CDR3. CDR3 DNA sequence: TGTGCCAGCAGCCGTACCGCTGGGGTCCAAGAGACCCAGTACTTC. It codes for CASSRTAGVQETQYF.

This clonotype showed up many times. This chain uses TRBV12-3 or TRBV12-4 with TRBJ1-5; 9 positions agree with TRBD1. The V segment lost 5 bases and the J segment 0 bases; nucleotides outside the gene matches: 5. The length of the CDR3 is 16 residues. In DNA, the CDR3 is TGTGCCAGCAGTCCCGGACAGGGGCATAGCAATCAGCCCCAGCATTTT. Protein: CASSPGQGHSNQPQHF.

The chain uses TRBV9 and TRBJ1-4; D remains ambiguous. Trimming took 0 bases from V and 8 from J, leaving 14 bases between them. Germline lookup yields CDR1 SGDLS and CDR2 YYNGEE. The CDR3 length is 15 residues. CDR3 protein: CASSVVDSGGEKLFF. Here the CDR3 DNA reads TGTGCCAGCAGCGTAGTGGATAGCGGAGGCGAAAAACTGTTTTTT.

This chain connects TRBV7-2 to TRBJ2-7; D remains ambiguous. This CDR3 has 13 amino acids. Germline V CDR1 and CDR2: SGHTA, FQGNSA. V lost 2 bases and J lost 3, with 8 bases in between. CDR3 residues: CASSLSTIYEQYV. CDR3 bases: TGTGCCAGCAGCTTAAGCACCATCTACGAGCAGTACGTC.

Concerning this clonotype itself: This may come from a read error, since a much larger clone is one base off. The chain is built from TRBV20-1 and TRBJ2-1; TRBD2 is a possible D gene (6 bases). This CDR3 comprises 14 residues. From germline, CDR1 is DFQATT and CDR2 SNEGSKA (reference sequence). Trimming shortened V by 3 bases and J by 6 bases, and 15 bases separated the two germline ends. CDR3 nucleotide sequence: TGCAGTGCTAGTAGCCACGGGGGTCTCAATGAGCAGTTCTTC. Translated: CSASSHGGLNEQFF.

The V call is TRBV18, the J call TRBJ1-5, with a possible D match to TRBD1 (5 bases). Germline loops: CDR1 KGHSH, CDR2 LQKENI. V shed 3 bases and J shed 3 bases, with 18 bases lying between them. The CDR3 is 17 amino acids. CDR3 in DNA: TGTGCCAGCTCACCCCGTGGAGCAGGGAGTGTCAATCAGCCCCAGCATTTT. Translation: CASSPRGAGSVNQPQHF.

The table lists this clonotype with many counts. Here the CDR3 DNA reads TGCAGTGCCCTCGACAGGACCCATGAGCAGTTCTTC. It translates to CSALDRTHEQFF. This chain uses TRBV20-1 with TRBJ2-1; possibly TRBD1 for D (6 bases). Germline CDR1 DFQATT, CDR2 SNEGSKA (reference sequence). V was cut by 6 bases and J by 8 bases, with 14 bases left in between. The CDR3 is 12 residues long.

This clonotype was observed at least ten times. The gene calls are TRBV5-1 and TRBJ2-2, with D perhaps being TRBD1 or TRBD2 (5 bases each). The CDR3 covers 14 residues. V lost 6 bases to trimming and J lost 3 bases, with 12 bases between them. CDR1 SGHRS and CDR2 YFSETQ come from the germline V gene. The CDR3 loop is CASTAPGHTGELFF. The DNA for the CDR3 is TGCGCCAGCACGGCACCGGGACACACCGGGGAGCTGTTTTTT.

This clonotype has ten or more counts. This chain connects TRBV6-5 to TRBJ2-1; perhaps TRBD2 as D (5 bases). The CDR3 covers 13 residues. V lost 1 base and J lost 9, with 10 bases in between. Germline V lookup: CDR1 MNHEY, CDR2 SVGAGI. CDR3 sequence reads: CASSYLEGGEQFF. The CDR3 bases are TGTGCCAGCAGTTACTTAGAGGGCGGTGAGCAGTTCTTC.

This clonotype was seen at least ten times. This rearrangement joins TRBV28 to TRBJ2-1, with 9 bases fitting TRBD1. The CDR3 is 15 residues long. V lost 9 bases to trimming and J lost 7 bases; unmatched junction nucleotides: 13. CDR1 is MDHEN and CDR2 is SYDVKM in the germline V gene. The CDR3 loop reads CASKGLGQGRNEQFF. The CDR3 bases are TGTGCCAGTAAGGGACTTGGACAGGGGAGGAATGAGCAGTTCTTC.

DNA of the CDR3: TGTGCCAGCAGCTTTCGAGGCATCGCCTACGAGCAGTACTTC. This translates into CASSFRGIAYEQYF. This chain joins TRBV7-2 and TRBJ2-7; D unresolved. The length of the CDR3 is 14 residues. Trimming cost V 3 bases and J 2 bases, with 11 bases left between them. Germline CDR1 is SGHTA and CDR2 is FQGNSA.

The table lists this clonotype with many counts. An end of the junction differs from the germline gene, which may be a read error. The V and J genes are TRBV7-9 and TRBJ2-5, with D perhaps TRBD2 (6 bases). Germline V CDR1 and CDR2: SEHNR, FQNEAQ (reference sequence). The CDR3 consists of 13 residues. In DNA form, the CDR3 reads TGCGCCAGCAGCTTGGGGGGAGGAGAGACCCAGTACTTC. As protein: CASSLGGGETQYF.

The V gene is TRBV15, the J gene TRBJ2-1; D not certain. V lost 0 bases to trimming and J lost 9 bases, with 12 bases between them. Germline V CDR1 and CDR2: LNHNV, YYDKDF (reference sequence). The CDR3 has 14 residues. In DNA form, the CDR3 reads TGTGCCACCAGCAGAGATACCGCCGCGAGTGAGCAGTTCTTC. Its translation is CATSRDTAASEQFF.

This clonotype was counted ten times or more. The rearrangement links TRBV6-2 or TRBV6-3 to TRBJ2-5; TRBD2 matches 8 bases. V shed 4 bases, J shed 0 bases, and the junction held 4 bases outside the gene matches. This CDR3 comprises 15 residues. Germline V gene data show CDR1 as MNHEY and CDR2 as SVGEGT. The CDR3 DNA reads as TGTGCCAGCAGTTCTAGGCGGGAGGACCAAGAGACCCAGTACTTC. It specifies CASSSRREDQETQYF.

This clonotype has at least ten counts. CDR3 in DNA: TGTGCCAGCAGCTTAGTCGGACCGTTAGCGGGGGCGAACGAGCAGTACTTC. It is translated as CASSLVGPLAGANEQYF. This chain connects TRBV7-2 to TRBJ2-7, with 9 bases identical to TRBD2. J lost 5 bases, V lost 1 base, and 12 bases had no gene match. Germline-derived CDR1 and CDR2 are SGHTA and FQGNSA. The CDR3 is made up of 17 amino acids.

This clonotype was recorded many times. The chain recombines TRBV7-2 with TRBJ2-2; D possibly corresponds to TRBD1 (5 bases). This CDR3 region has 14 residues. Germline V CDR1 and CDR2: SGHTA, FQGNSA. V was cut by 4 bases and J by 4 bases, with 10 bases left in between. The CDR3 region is CASSSWGGTGELFF. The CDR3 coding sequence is TGTGCCAGCAGCTCCTGGGGCGGCACCGGGGAGCTGTTTTTT.

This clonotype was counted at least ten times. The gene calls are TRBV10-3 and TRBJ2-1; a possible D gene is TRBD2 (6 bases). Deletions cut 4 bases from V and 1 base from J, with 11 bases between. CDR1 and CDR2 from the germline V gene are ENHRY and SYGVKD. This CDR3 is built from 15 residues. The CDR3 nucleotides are TGTGCCATCAGTGCGGCGGGGAGATCCTACAATGAGCAGTTCTTC. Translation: CAISAAGRSYNEQFF.

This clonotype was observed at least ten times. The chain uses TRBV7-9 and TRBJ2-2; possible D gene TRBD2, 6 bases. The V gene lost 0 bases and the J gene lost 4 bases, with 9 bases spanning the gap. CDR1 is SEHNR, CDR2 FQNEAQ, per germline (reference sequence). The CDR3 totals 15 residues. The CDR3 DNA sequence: TGTGCCAGCAGCTTAGCTAGCGGAGTCACCGGGGAGCTGTTTTTT. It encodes CASSLASGVTGELFF.